Reported below is one T cell receptor beta chain. The data originate from a study of blood T cell repertoires in COVID-19. Study-level background: From T cells, B-cell-depleted T cells, or PBMCs came the material, which was cDNA or gDNA.

CDR3 length: 15 amino acids. V lost 7 bases to trimming and J lost 4 bases, with 17 bases between them. Germline V gene sequence: CDR1 SNHLY, CDR2 FYNNEI. Original analysis: Amplification of reference gene primers was used by the study to estimate nucleated cell counts. Generated by immunoSEQ multiplex PCR, the TCRdb table keeps only in-frame clones and is missing some. D and trimming come from the DNA, and the V and J calls and clone size come from that table. The sample shows more than 95,000 clones, about 87% of them seen only once. This sequence was found in a man in his forties or fifties with acute or convalescent COVID-19. The rearrangement links TRBV2 to TRBJ2-1; perhaps TRBD2 as D (7 bases). Input material: peripheral blood. CDR3 nucleotides: TGTGCCAGCAAGAGGGGGATGGGGGGGTACAATGAGCAGTTCTTC. Residues: CASKRGMGGYNEQFF.